Following are 31 T cell receptor beta chains from one sample sequenced in a study of blood T cell repertoires in COVID-19. The assay was immunoSEQ multiplex PCR, and TCRdb's table has in-frame clones only and misses some. The profile covers 400,000 to 500,000 clones, with roughly 88% appearing a single time and around 1.5% taken by the ten largest. The sequenced sample consisted of PBMCs or T cells enriched from blood (not recorded which). The receptors come from a woman aged 18-35 years who had been exposed to COVID-19.

Comment on this clone: Other DNA sequences in the same sample also yield this CDR3. The chain employs TRBV7-2 and TRBJ2-4; D might be TRBD1 (6 bases). The CDR3 spans 14 residues. V was cut by 1 base and J by 7 bases, with 11 bases left in between. Germline CDR1 is SGHTA and CDR2 is FQGNSA. CDR3 DNA: TGTGCCAGCAGCTTAGTGGGGGCCGGTAACATTCAGTACTTC. Amino acids: CASSLVGAGNIQYF.

This clone was seen a single time. The chain couples TRBV10-3 to TRBJ1-2; D not resolved. The CDR3 covers 13 residues. CDR1 is ENHRY and CDR2 is SYGVKD in the germline V gene. V was shortened by 2 bases and J by 2 bases, with 6 bases between the two germline ends. CDR3 coding DNA: TGTGCCATCAGTGAGGTCATGAACTATGGCTACACCTTC. Translation: CAISEVMNYGYTF.

This chain uses TRBV21-1 with TRBJ2-7; the table calls TRBD2, which could not be checked here. TRBV21-1 is given as a pseudogene. There are 14 residues in the CDR3. The CDR3 region has the DNA TGTGCCAGCAGACGAGCTAGCAGTCGTCACGAGCAGTACTTC. This codes for CASRRASSRHEQYF.

The V call is TRBV5-8, the J call TRBJ1-3, with D unclear. The V end was cut by 0 bases, the J end by 3 bases, with 7 bases between. In germline, CDR1 is SGHTS, CDR2 YDEGEE. The CDR3 totals 14 residues. CDR3 nucleotide sequence: TGTGCCAGCAGCTTGGGAGGAAATGGAAACACCATATATTTT. Protein sequence: CASSLGGNGNTIYF.

J is TRBJ2-2 and V is TRBV6-1; TRBD1 agrees at 10 bases. Losses at the gene ends were 3 bases for V and 6 bases for J; bases not matched to a gene: 4. Germline CDR1 MNHNS, CDR2 SASEGT. The CDR3 covers 15 residues. CDR3 coding DNA: TGTGCCAGCAGTGAGCGGACAGGGGGATCCGGGGAGCTGTTTTTT. This gives the protein CASSERTGGSGELFF.

The chain carries TRBV30 and TRBJ1-1; D is perhaps TRBD1 (5 bases). Per germline, CDR1 GTSNPN and CDR2 SVGIG (reference sequence). The CDR3 consists of 14 residues. Trimming cost V 0 bases and J 5 bases, with 13 bases left between them. CDR3 amino acids: CAWSVPGGRTEAFF. CDR3 nucleotides: TGTGCCTGGAGTGTACCTGGGGGGAGGACTGAAGCTTTCTTT. Full variable domain (missing parts from reference TRBV30 and TRBJ1-1): SQTIHQWPATLVQPVGSPLSLECTVEGTSNPNLYWYRQAAGRGLQLLFYSVGIGQISSEVPQNLSASRPQDRQFILSSKKLLLSDSGFYLCAWSVPGGRTEAFFGQGTRLTVV.

V usage is TRBV19 and J usage is TRBJ1-1; 7 nucleotides line up with TRBD1. The V segment lost 5 bases and the J segment 3 bases; nucleotides outside the gene matches: 3. CDR3 length: 13 amino acids. CDR1 is LNHDA and CDR2 is SQIVND in the germline V gene (reference sequence). The CDR3 sequence is CASSSTGHTEAFF. For the CDR3, the DNA is TGTGCCAGTAGTTCGACAGGGCACACTGAAGCTTTCTTT.

This rearrangement joins TRBV5-4 to TRBJ1-4, with 8 bases identical to TRBD1. CDR1 SGHNT and CDR2 YYREEE come from the germline V gene (reference sequence). This CDR3 comprises 17 residues. The trim removed 0 bases at V and 7 bases at J, leaving 11 bases unmatched. The CDR3 protein is CASSLEGSGGRGEKLFF. CDR3 in DNA: TGTGCCAGCAGCTTGGAAGGGTCAGGGGGCAGAGGTGAAAAACTGTTTTTT.

This chain connects TRBV18 to TRBJ1-1, with D perhaps matching TRBD1 (5 bases). Trimming shortened V by 3 bases and J by 1 base, and 12 bases separated the two germline ends. In germline, CDR1 is KGHSH, CDR2 LQKENI. The CDR3 sequence is 15 residues long. CDR3 coding DNA: TGTGCCAGCTCACCCTCGCTCAGGGCGAACACTGAAGCTTTCTTT. Amino acid sequence: CASSPSLRANTEAFF.

The V and J genes are TRBV19 and TRBJ1-5; 10 bases match TRBD1. The V gene end was trimmed by 4 bases and the J gene end by 4 bases; junction bases not matched to a gene: 7. The germline V gene has CDR1 LNHDA and CDR2 SQIVND (reference sequence). The CDR3 length is 16 residues. This CDR3 reads CASSKMDRGSNQPQHF. The CDR3 nucleotides read TGTGCCAGTAGTAAGATGGACAGGGGGAGTAATCAGCCCCAGCATTTT.

In its sample, this clone was seen a few times. The chain uses TRBV10-3 and TRBJ2-5, with TRBD1 matching over 9 bases. Germline CDR1 reads ENHRY; CDR2 reads SYGVKD. The CDR3 is 14 amino acids. J was trimmed by 1 base and V by 8 bases; bases with no gene match: 5. CDR3 sequence reads: CAIGGTGSQETQYF. CDR3 coding DNA: TGTGCCATCGGGGGGACAGGGAGCCAAGAGACCCAGTACTTC.

The chain employs TRBV6-6 and TRBJ1-1, with D possibly matching TRBD1 (5 bases). Trimming left V 2 bases short and J 4 bases short, with 11 bases between. Germline V CDR1 and CDR2: MNHNY, SVGAGI (reference sequence). The CDR3 length is 14 residues. CDR3 DNA: TGTGCCAGCAGTTACGGAGGGGAGAGCACTGAAGCTTTCTTT. Translation gives CASSYGGESTEAFF.

The V call is TRBV7-2, the J call TRBJ2-7; TRBD1 matches 7 bases. The CDR3 covers 16 residues. Germline CDR1 and CDR2: SGHTA and FQGNSA. Unmatched junction bases numbered 16, after V lost 5 bases and J lost 6 bases. The CDR3 DNA follows: TGTGCCAGCAGCGCGACGGACAGGCCTTCTCGAGGCGAGCAGTACTTC. Translated: CASSATDRPSRGEQYF.

The CDR3 sequence is CASSGQGAREQYF. CDR3 in DNA: TGTGCCAGCAGCGGGCAGGGGGCGAGGGAGCAGTACTTC. The rearrangement uses TRBV9 and TRBJ2-7, with 8 bases that match TRBD1. This CDR3 has 13 amino acids. Germline V gene data show CDR1 as SGDLS and CDR2 as YYNGEE. After removal of 3 bases from V and 7 bases from J, the junction contained 6 bases not matched to a gene.

This rearrangement joins TRBV4-3 to TRBJ1-1; TRBD1 agrees at 7 bases. Germline CDR1 and CDR2: LGHNA and YSLEER. The CDR3 covers 14 residues. V trimming: 5 bases; J trimming: 1 base; junction bases outside the gene matches: 4. The DNA of the CDR3 is TGCGCCAGCAGCTCACGACAGGGGAACACTGAAGCTTTCTTT. It is translated as CASSSRQGNTEAFF.

The chain joins TRBV12-2 to TRBJ2-3; TRBD2 is the table's D call, not checked against the DNA. TRBV12-2 is noted as a pseudogene. The CDR3 has 15 amino acids. The CDR3 protein is CASRLGGLAGDTQYF. The CDR3 region has the DNA TGTGCAAGTCGCTTAGGGGGACTAGCGGGGGATACGCAGTATTTT.

The chain uses TRBV5-1 and TRBJ2-5; TRBD1 matches at 8 bases. Germline V gene sequence: CDR1 SGHRS, CDR2 YFSETQ. V gave up 4 bases and J gave up 5 bases; unmatched junction bases: 13. The CDR3 has 16 amino acids. The CDR3 loop reads CASSGATGVRHETQYF. In nucleotides, the CDR3 is TGCGCCAGCAGCGGGGCGACAGGGGTACGGCATGAGACCCAGTACTTC.

The V gene is TRBV28, the J gene TRBJ1-5, with 11 nucleotides matching TRBD1. CDR1 is MDHEN and CDR2 is SYDVKM in the germline V gene. Losses at the gene ends were 4 bases for V and 6 bases for J; bases not matched to a gene: 11. CDR3 size: 17 residues. In nucleotides, the CDR3 is TGTGCCAGCAGTTCCGCCCTCTCCGGGACAGGGGGTCAGCCCCAGCATTTT. Its protein is CASSSALSGTGGQPQHF. The entire variable domain, with the rest obtained from reference TRBV28 and TRBJ1-5, is as follows: DVKVTQSSRYLVKRTGEKVFLECVQDMDHENMFWYRQDPGLGLRLIYFSYDVKMKEKGDIPEGYSVSREKKERFSLILESASTNQTSMYLCASSSALSGTGGQPQHFGDGTRLSIL.

This chain links TRBV11-2 with TRBJ2-7; 12 nucleotides line up with TRBD2. Germline trimming cut 4 bases from V and 5 bases from J; bases unmatched to any gene: 12. The CDR3 sequence is 17 residues long. Looked up from germline, CDR1 is SGHAT and CDR2 is FQNNGV. CDR3 sequence (DNA): TGTGCCAGCAGCTCACCGCGAACGACTAGCGGGAGCCACGAGCAGTACTTC. This gives the protein CASSSPRTTSGSHEQYF.

The genes are TRBV7-6 and TRBJ2-1; 8 nucleotides agree with TRBD2. Trimming at V came to 2 bases and at J to 4 bases, leaving 10 bases not matched to a gene. The CDR3 spans 17 residues. The germline V gene has CDR1 SGHVS and CDR2 FNYEAQ. Here the CDR3 DNA reads TGTGCCAGCAGCTTATTAATAGGGACTAGTTTGTACAATGAGCAGTTCTTC. Encoded protein: CASSLLIGTSLYNEQFF.

The rearrangement joins TRBV29-1 to TRBJ2-7, with D unclear. Germline V gene sequence: CDR1 SQVTM, CDR2 ANQGSEA. This CDR3 has 12 amino acids. Trimming removed 3 bases from V and 2 bases from J, with 8 bases in between. Written as DNA, the CDR3 is TGCAGCGTTGACAGGTGCACCTACGAGCAGTACTTC. Translating it yields CSVDRCTYEQYF.

The gene calls are TRBV7-9 and TRBJ2-7; D possibly corresponds to TRBD2 (6 bases). Between the trimmed V and J ends, which lost 0 bases and 4 bases, there was a span of 10 bases. The CDR3 has 14 residues. CDR1 SEHNR and CDR2 FQNEAQ come from the germline V gene (reference sequence). The CDR3 region has the DNA TGTGCCAGCAGCTTAGCGGCGGGGCCTTACGAGCAGTACTTC. It is translated as CASSLAAGPYEQYF.

The genes are TRBV7-9 and TRBJ1-5, with 7 bases matching TRBD1. Germline CDR1 is SEHNR and CDR2 is FQNEAQ (reference sequence). This CDR3 has 14 residues. After removal of 2 bases from V and 4 bases from J, the junction contained 2 bases not matched to a gene. The CDR3 spells CASSLTGENQPQHF. DNA of the CDR3: TGTGCCAGCAGCTTAACAGGGGAAAATCAGCCCCAGCATTTT.

The chain links TRBV28 to TRBJ2-3; 10 bases align to TRBD1. Per germline, CDR1 MDHEN and CDR2 SYDVKM. Trimming took 7 bases from V and 6 from J; bases not matched to a gene: 16. This CDR3 region has 17 residues. The CDR3 loop is CASIPNPGTGAFDTQYF. CDR3 DNA sequence: TGTGCCAGCATCCCCAACCCGGGGACAGGGGCTTTCGATACGCAGTATTTT.

This clone was counted a few times. The chain is built from TRBV19 and TRBJ1-1; D not resolved. Germline values: CDR1 LNHDA, CDR2 SQIVND (reference sequence). The V and J ends lost 8 bases and 3 bases respectively, with 7 bases between them. This CDR3 is built from 11 residues. In nucleotides, the CDR3 is TGTGCCAGTGGGAGGGACACTGAAGCTTTCTTT. Translating gives CASGRDTEAFF.

The V call is TRBV18, the J call TRBJ1-2; 7 nucleotides line up with TRBD1. Germline-derived CDR1 and CDR2 are KGHSH and LQKENI. This CDR3 contains 17 residues. V lost 4 bases and J lost 3; bases outside the gene matches: 14. The CDR3 bases are TGTGCCAGCTCACGCGGGACAGAACCACTTCCGGACTATGGCTACACCTTC. It yields the protein CASSRGTEPLPDYGYTF.

The CDR3 here is CSASQGLAGPPYEQYF. The CDR3 coding sequence is TGCAGTGCTAGTCAGGGACTAGCGGGGCCACCCTACGAGCAGTACTTC. V usage is TRBV20-1 and J usage is TRBJ2-7; 13 bases map to TRBD2. Trimming took 3 bases from V and 2 from J; bases not matched to a gene: 7. Germline loops: CDR1 DFQATT, CDR2 SNEGSKA (reference sequence). CDR3 length: 16 residues.

The rearrangement links TRBV20-1 to TRBJ2-7; no definite D call. Germline assignment: CDR1 DFQATT and CDR2 SNEGSKA (reference sequence). Trimming cost V 0 bases and J 6 bases, with 6 bases left between them. This CDR3 comprises 11 residues. The CDR3 here is CSARDLGEQYF. The CDR3, as DNA: TGCAGTGCTAGAGATCTCGGCGAGCAGTACTTC.

The chain recombines TRBV29-1 with TRBJ1-2; 7 nucleotides match TRBD1. The CDR3 totals 12 residues. Germline CDR1 SQVTM, CDR2 ANQGSEA. V trimming: 5 bases; J trimming: 6 bases; junction bases outside the gene matches: 6. CDR3: CSVYEGADGYTF. CDR3 DNA sequence: TGCAGCGTTTACGAGGGGGCGGATGGCTACACCTTC.

This chain links TRBV3-1 (or the pseudogene TRBV3-2) with TRBJ1-6; D gene uncertain. V was shortened by 0 bases and J by 10 bases, with 16 bases between the two germline ends. The CDR3 is made up of 16 amino acids. Germline CDR1 is LGHDT and CDR2 is YNNKEL (reference sequence). CDR3 residues: CASSQDFKVSRSPLHF. The CDR3 nucleotides read TGTGCCAGCAGCCAAGACTTCAAGGTATCGAGGTCACCCCTCCACTTT.

The rearrangement links TRBV13 to TRBJ2-7; 8 bases agree with TRBD2. Germline CDR1 is PRHDT and CDR2 is FYEKMQ (reference sequence). The CDR3 is made up of 14 amino acids. J lost 2 bases, V lost 2 bases, and 2 bases had no gene match. CDR3 region: CASSLTGGPYEQYF. The CDR3 DNA follows: TGTGCCAGCAGCTTAACGGGGGGGCCCTACGAGCAGTACTTC.